A selection of T cell receptor beta chains follows, all from one sample in a study of blood T cell repertoires in COVID-19. TCRdb's copy holds only in-frame clones and misses some; the assay was immunoSEQ multiplex PCR. Altogether about 120,000 clones are present, 86% being singletons, with the ten largest covering 6% to 9.5%. The sample comprised peripheral blood. These receptors were taken from a man in his 70s who had recovered from COVID-19. The conserved cysteine and the conserved F or W are not part of the CDR3 here. Each record gives: D gene, V gene, CDR3 protein. A D gene is named only where the DNA matches it firmly.

D: NA; V: TRBV27; CDR3: ASTVAFGSPLH
D: TRBD1; V: TRBV28; CDR3: ASSKMGDRALSGELF
D: TRBD1; V: TRBV6-5; CDR3: ASTGDRGQQLF
D: NA; V: TRBV11-2; CDR3: ASSLSITGSPFLEQY
D: NA; V: TRBV14; CDR3: ASSAGTTNTEAF
D: TRBD2; V: TRBV5-4; CDR3: ASSFPGLAETQY
D: TRBD1; V: TRBV28; CDR3: ASRTTGGTEAF
D: NA; V: TRBV29-1; CDR3: SARTGDTEAF
D: NA; V: TRBV4-1; CDR3: ASSQGNRAGTEAF
D: TRBD1; V: TRBV19; CDR3: ASNTGDRVEAF
D: NA; V: TRBV6-5; CDR3: ASSYSGFYNEQF
D: NA; V: TRBV28; CDR3: ASSHRQEQF
D: TRBD1; V: TRBV2; CDR3: ASSGDRPVAG
D: TRBD1; V: TRBV30; CDR3: AVDRVNTGELF
D: NA; V: TRBV12-3/TRBV12-4; CDR3: ASSLLDSYGYT
D: TRBD1; V: TRBV29-1; CDR3: SVVSRDSPYEQY
D: NA; V: TRBV6-1; CDR3: ASSEMGGEEKLF
D: NA; V: TRBV5-5; CDR3: ASSGEVLGAQY
D: NA; V: TRBV5-1; CDR3: ASSLYGVGEKLF
D: NA; V: TRBV9; CDR3: ASSVDGGRTQY
D: NA; V: TRBV25-1; CDR3: ASSGRTANTGELF
D: NA; V: TRBV28; CDR3: ASSAPQVFYEQY
D: NA; V: TRBV28; CDR3: ASSSMATGTVTYEQY
D: NA; V: TRBV5-4; CDR3: ASSFGQTDQRYT
D: TRBD2; V: TRBV3-1/TRBV3-2; CDR3: ASSPVGLDVGGELF
D: NA; V: TRBV7-2; CDR3: ASSLQGLGLH
D: NA; V: TRBV6-4; CDR3: ASSATDTQY
D: NA; V: TRBV10-3; CDR3: AISEGDTEAF
D: TRBD1; V: TRBV6-1; CDR3: ASSGLGGETYNEQF
D: NA; V: TRBV12-2; CDR3: AREVGEDAGNRSNQPQH
D: NA; V: TRBV6-4; CDR3: ASIPLHGNTEAF
D: TRBD1; V: TRBV28; CDR3: ARSGGGGRNTEAF
D: TRBD2; V: TRBV6-5; CDR3: ASSKRGPTDTQY
D: TRBD1; V: TRBV7-9; CDR3: ASSLGGAGQNSPLH
D: NA; V: TRBV6-6; CDR3: ASSPAAGLH